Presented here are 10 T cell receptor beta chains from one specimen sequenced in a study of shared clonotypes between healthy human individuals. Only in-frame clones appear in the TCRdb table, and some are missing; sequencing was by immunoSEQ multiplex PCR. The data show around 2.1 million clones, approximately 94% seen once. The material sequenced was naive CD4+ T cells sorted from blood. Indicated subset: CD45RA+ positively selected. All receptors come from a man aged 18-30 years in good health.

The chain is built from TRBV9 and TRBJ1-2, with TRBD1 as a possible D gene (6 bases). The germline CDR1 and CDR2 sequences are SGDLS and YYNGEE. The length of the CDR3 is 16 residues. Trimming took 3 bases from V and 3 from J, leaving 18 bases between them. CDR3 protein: CASSAPGTRADYGYTF. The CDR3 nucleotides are TGTGCCAGCAGCGCCCCCGGGACAAGGGCCGACTATGGCTACACCTTC.

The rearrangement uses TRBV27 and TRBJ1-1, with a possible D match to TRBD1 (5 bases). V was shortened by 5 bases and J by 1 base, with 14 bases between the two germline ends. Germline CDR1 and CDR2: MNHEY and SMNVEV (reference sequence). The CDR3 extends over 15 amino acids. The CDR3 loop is CASSAPGAANTEAFF. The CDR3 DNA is TGTGCCAGCAGTGCCCCCGGGGCAGCGAACACTGAAGCTTTCTTT.

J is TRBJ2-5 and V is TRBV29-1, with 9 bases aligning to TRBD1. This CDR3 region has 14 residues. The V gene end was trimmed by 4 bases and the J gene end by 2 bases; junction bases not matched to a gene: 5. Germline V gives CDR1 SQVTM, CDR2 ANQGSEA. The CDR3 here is CSVGGQGRQETQYF. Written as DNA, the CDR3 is TGCAGCGTTGGAGGACAGGGGCGGCAAGAGACCCAGTACTTC.

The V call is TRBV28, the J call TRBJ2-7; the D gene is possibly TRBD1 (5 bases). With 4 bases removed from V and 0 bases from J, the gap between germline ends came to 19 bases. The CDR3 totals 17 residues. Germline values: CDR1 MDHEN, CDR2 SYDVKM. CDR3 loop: CASSWNRWGESSYEQYF. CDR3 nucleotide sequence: TGTGCCAGCAGTTGGAATCGGTGGGGCGAAAGCTCCTACGAGCAGTACTTC.

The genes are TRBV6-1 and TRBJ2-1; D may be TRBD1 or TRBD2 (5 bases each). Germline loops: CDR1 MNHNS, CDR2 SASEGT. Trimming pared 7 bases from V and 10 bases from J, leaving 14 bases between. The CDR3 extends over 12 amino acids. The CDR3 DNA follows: TGTGCCAGCACCAGGGAGCTACGGGAGCAGTTCTTC. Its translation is CASTRELREQFF.

The CDR3 sequence is CASSSKGQGLYEQYF. CDR3 nucleotides: TGTGCCAGCAGCTCAAAGGGGCAGGGACTGTACGAGCAGTACTTC. V is TRBV5-4 and J is TRBJ2-7; TRBD2 is a possible D gene (6 bases). The ends were cut back, 3 bases at V and 4 bases at J, with 17 bases in the middle. This CDR3 spans 15 amino acids. Germline V gives CDR1 SGHNT, CDR2 YYREEE (reference sequence).

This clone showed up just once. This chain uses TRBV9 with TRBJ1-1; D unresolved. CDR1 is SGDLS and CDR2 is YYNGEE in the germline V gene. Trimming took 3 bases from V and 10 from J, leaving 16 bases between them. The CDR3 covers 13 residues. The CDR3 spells CASSASSGLRAFF. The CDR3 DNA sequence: TGTGCCAGCAGCGCATCTAGCGGATTGCGAGCTTTCTTT. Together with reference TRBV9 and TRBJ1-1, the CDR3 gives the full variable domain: DSGVTQTPKHLITATGQRVTLRCSPRSGDLSVYWYQQSLDQGLQFLIQYYNGEERAKGNILERFSAQQFPDLHSELNLSSLELGDSALYFCASSASSGLRAFFGQGTRLTVV.

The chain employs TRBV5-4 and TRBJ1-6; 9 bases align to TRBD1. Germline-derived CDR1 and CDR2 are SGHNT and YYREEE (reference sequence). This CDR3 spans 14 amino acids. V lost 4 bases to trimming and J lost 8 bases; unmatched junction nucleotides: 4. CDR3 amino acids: CASSRTGVDSPLHF. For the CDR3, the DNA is TGTGCCAGCAGCCGGACAGGGGTAGATTCACCCCTCCACTTT.

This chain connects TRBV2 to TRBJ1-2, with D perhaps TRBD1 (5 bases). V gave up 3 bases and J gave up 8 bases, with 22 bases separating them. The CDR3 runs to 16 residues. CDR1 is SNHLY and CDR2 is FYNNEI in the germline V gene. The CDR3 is CASSDRGRGTVEGYTF. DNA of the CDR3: TGTGCCAGCAGTGATCGCGGGCGGGGGACGGTGGAAGGCTACACCTTC. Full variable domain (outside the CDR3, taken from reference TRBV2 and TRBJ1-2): EPEVTQTPSHQVTQMGQEVILRCVPISNHLYFYWYRQILGQKVEFLVSFYNNEISEKSEIFDDQFSVERPDGSNFTLKIRSTKLEDSAMYFCASSDRGRGTVEGYTFGSGTRLTVV.

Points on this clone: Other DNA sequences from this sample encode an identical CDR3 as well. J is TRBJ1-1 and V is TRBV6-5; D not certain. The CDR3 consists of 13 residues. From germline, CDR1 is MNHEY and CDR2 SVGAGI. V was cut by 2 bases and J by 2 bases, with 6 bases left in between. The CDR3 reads CASSYGPNTEAFF. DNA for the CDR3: TGTGCCAGCAGTTACGGGCCTAACACTGAAGCTTTCTTT.